What follows are 29 T cell receptor beta chains derived from one specimen sequenced in a study of blood T cell repertoires in COVID-19. TCRdb's copy holds only in-frame clones and misses some; the assay was immunoSEQ multiplex PCR. Here the sample spans about 190,000 clones, more than 75% being singletons. The specimen was PBMCs or T cells enriched from blood (not recorded which). These receptors all stem from a man aged 35 to 55 with acute COVID-19.

V usage is TRBV27 and J usage is TRBJ1-2; D is ambiguous. CDR3 length equals 14 residues. CDR1 is MNHEY, CDR2 SMNVEV, per germline (reference sequence). V was cut by 4 bases and J by 4 bases, with 13 bases left in between. CDR3 DNA: TGTGCCAGCAGTTCTTTTACAGTTGGCTATGGCTACACCTTC. Protein product: CASSSFTVGYGYTF.

The CDR3 is CASDRGNEQFF. CDR3 DNA: TGTGCCAGCGATAGGGGTAATGAGCAGTTCTTC. This sequence joins TRBV2 and TRBJ2-1; TRBD1 might be the D (5 bases). Per germline, CDR1 SNHLY and CDR2 FYNNEI. Trimming pared 8 bases from V and 7 bases from J, leaving 9 bases between. CDR3 size: 11 residues.

The rearrangement links TRBV7-9 to TRBJ1-2; unclear D gene. Trimming removed 1 base at V and 5 bases at J, with 14 bases between. Germline values: CDR1 SEHNR, CDR2 FQNEAQ (reference sequence). The CDR3 is 15 residues long. CDR3 nucleotide sequence: TGTGCCAGCAGCTTAGGTGTAGTGTCACAGTATGGCTACACCTTC. Translating it yields CASSLGVVSQYGYTF.

The chain links TRBV6-5 to TRBJ2-7; 8 bases match TRBD2. The CDR3 has 11 residues. Losses at the gene ends were 8 bases for V and 7 bases for J; bases not matched to a gene: 4. Germline V gene lookup returns CDR1 MNHEY and CDR2 SVGAGI. The CDR3 region is CASDRGGEQYF. Written as DNA, the CDR3 is TGTGCCAGCGACCGGGGGGGAGAGCAGTACTTC.

This clone was counted only a few times. This sequence joins TRBV16 and TRBJ1-2, with D hard to call. Per germline, CDR1 KGHSY and CDR2 FQNENV. CDR3 length: 15 residues. The V end lost 4 bases, the J end lost 0 bases, and 12 bases lay between the germline ends. CDR3 DNA sequence: TGTGCCAGCAGCCTCAATGGGAGAGCTAACTATGGCTACACCTTC. Translation gives CASSLNGRANYGYTF.

The rearrangement uses TRBV4-1 and TRBJ2-7; perhaps TRBD1 as D (5 bases). Germline loops: CDR1 MGHRA, CDR2 YSYEKL. The V and J ends lost 0 bases and 0 bases respectively, with 12 bases between them. The CDR3 length is 16 residues. The CDR3 protein is CASSQDRQPGSYEQYF. The CDR3 nucleotides read TGCGCCAGCAGCCAAGATCGACAGCCCGGCTCCTACGAGCAGTACTTC.

V and J are TRBV7-8 and TRBJ1-4; TRBD1 matches at 7 bases. The germline V gene has CDR1 SGHVS and CDR2 FQNEAQ. This CDR3 spans 17 amino acids. V lost 1 base, J lost 1 base, and 6 bases stayed unmatched. The CDR3 protein is CASSLGKGAQTNEKLFF. The CDR3 bases are TGTGCCAGCAGCTTAGGAAAGGGGGCGCAAACTAATGAAAAACTGTTTTTT.

The V and J genes are TRBV7-2 and TRBJ1-1; unclear D gene. CDR3 length equals 16 residues. V lost 3 bases to trimming and J lost 1 base, with 15 bases between them. Germline assignment: CDR1 SGHTA and CDR2 FQGNSA. The CDR3 DNA follows: TGTGCCAGCAGCTTCCGAGTCGCGCTAGGGAACACTGAAGCTTTCTTT. Translated, it gives CASSFRVALGNTEAFF. The whole variable domain, remainder taken from reference TRBV7-2 and TRBJ1-1, is GAGVSQSPSNKVTEKGKDVELRCDPISGHTALYWYRQSLGQGLEFLIYFQGNSAPDKSGLPSDRFSAERTGGSVSTLTIQRTQQEDSAVYLCASSFRVALGNTEAFFGQGTRLTVV.

V usage is TRBV9 and J usage is TRBJ2-3, with TRBD2 as a possible D gene (6 bases). V lost 2 bases to trimming and J lost 5 bases, with 15 bases between them. Germline V gives CDR1 SGDLS, CDR2 YYNGEE. The CDR3 has 15 amino acids. CDR3 residues: CASSVESLALDTQYF. The DNA for the CDR3 is TGTGCCAGCAGCGTCGAATCCCTAGCGTTAGATACGCAGTATTTT. The entire variable domain, with the rest obtained from reference TRBV9 and TRBJ2-3, is as follows: DSGVTQTPKHLITATGQRVTLRCSPRSGDLSVYWYQQSLDQGLQFLIQYYNGEERAKGNILERFSAQQFPDLHSELNLSSLELGDSALYFCASSVESLALDTQYFGPGTRLTVL.

V usage is TRBV4-1 and J usage is TRBJ2-2; TRBD2 agrees at 11 bases. The CDR3 runs 17 residues. J lost 5 bases, V lost 1 base, and 6 bases had no gene match. The germline gives CDR1 MGHRA, CDR2 YSYEKL. The CDR3 spells CASSQAIAGGPTGELFF. The CDR3 bases are TGCGCCAGCAGCCAAGCGATAGCGGGAGGGCCGACCGGGGAGCTGTTTTTT.

The chain has TRBV5-1 and TRBJ1-6; a possible D gene is TRBD1 (5 bases). This CDR3 region has 15 residues. Germline V CDR1 and CDR2: SGHRS, YFSETQ. The V end was cut by 0 bases, the J end by 10 bases, with 14 bases between. The CDR3 loop is CASSLGQGGDSPLHF. The CDR3 DNA reads TGCGCCAGCAGCTTGGGGCAGGGAGGAGACTCACCCCTCCACTTT.

The chain employs TRBV7-8 and TRBJ2-7; no definite D call. Germline V gives CDR1 SGHVS, CDR2 FQNEAQ. V was trimmed by 2 bases and J by 6 bases, leaving 8 bases between them. CDR3 length: 12 residues. The CDR3 spells CASSLSPLEQYF. In DNA form, the CDR3 reads TGTGCCAGCAGCTTAAGCCCCCTCGAGCAGTACTTC. The full variable domain, completed using reference TRBV7-8 and TRBJ2-7, is GAGVSQSPRYKVAKRGQDVALRCDPISGHVSLFWYQQALGQGPEFLTYFQNEAQLDKSGLPSDRFFAERPEGSVSTLKIQRTQQEDSAVYLCASSLSPLEQYFGPGTRLTVT.

V usage is TRBV5-5 and J usage is TRBJ1-5; D gene ambiguous. Trimming pared 6 bases from V and 0 bases from J, leaving 22 bases between. The CDR3 extends over 18 amino acids. CDR1 and CDR2 (germline): SGHKS, YYEKEE (reference sequence). This CDR3 reads CASNPVAFPRYSNQPQHF. The CDR3 DNA reads as TGTGCCAGCAACCCAGTGGCATTCCCAAGATATAGCAATCAGCCCCAGCATTTT. Using reference TRBV5-5 and TRBJ1-5 for the parts outside the CDR3, the full variable domain is DAGVTQSPTHLIKTRGQQVTLRCSPISGHKSVSWYQQVLGQGPQFIFQYYEKEERGRGNFPDRFSARQFPNYSSELNVNALLLGDSALYLCASNPVAFPRYSNQPQHFGDGTRLSIL.

The chain carries TRBV27 and TRBJ2-7; the D gene is possibly TRBD2 (7 bases). CDR1 is MNHEY, CDR2 SMNVEV, per germline (reference sequence). V was cut by 2 bases and J by 2 bases, with 10 bases left in between. There are 14 residues in the CDR3. The CDR3 DNA reads as TGTGCCAGCAGTTTAGACGGGGGGCCCTACGAGCAGTACTTC. Translation: CASSLDGGPYEQYF.

As concerns this clone: Lacking the conserved final phenylalanine or tryptophan, this CDR3 likely reflects a read error. The DNA is omitted, as the CDR3 cannot be located on it reliably, and the CDR3 follows TCRdb's listing. V gene TRBV7-8 combines with J gene TRBJ1-6; the table gives TRBD1 as D, unverified against the DNA. The length of the CDR3 is 14 amino acids, counting both ends. Germline lookup yields CDR1 SGHVS and CDR2 FQNEAQ. CDR3: CASSLQDPNSPPHL.

This chain links TRBV6-5 with TRBJ2-7, with 8 bases aligning to TRBD1. CDR1 is MNHEY, CDR2 SVGAGI, per germline. The J segment lost 2 bases and the V segment lost 7 bases, leaving 7 bases of the junction unmatched. The CDR3 length is 14 residues. CDR3 in DNA: TGTGCCAGCACCCTACAGGGGGGACCCTACGAGCAGTACTTC. Translation gives CASTLQGGPYEQYF.

The chain carries TRBV6-5 and TRBJ2-7; no definite D call. Trimming left V 3 bases short and J 0 bases short, with 9 bases between. This CDR3 is 14 amino acids long. Germline V gene lookup returns CDR1 MNHEY and CDR2 SVGAGI. The CDR3 here is CASSYSGRSYEQYF. DNA for the CDR3: TGTGCCAGCAGTTATTCAGGCCGCTCCTACGAGCAGTACTTC.

There are a few counts of this clone. The chain combines TRBV5-4 with TRBJ2-7, with unresolved D. The germline V gene has CDR1 SGHNT and CDR2 YYREEE (reference sequence). The V and J ends lost 4 bases and 0 bases respectively, with 11 bases between them. The CDR3 has 14 residues. The CDR3 nucleotides read TGTGCCAGCAGCGACCAGCGTAGCTCCTACGAGCAGTACTTC. Protein: CASSDQRSSYEQYF.

This chain connects TRBV28 to TRBJ2-5; no clear D gene. With 3 bases removed from V and 7 bases from J, the gap between germline ends came to 9 bases. The CDR3 extends over 12 amino acids. CDR1 is MDHEN, CDR2 SYDVKM, per germline. The CDR3 sequence is CASSFPGWTQYF. The CDR3 DNA follows: TGTGCCAGCAGTTTCCCCGGGTGGACCCAGTACTTC.

J is TRBJ2-1 and V is TRBV18; 9 nucleotides line up with TRBD2. Unmatched junction bases numbered 3, after V lost 3 bases and J lost 6 bases. This CDR3 is 14 amino acids long. The germline V gene has CDR1 KGHSH and CDR2 LQKENI. The CDR3 sequence: CASSPPLAGNEQFF. DNA of the CDR3: TGTGCCAGCTCACCTCCACTAGCGGGCAATGAGCAGTTCTTC.

This rearrangement joins TRBV6-5 to TRBJ1-1; TRBD1 matches 10 bases. The CDR3 sequence is 14 residues long. The germline CDR1 and CDR2 sequences are MNHEY and SVGAGI. V trimming: 6 bases; J trimming: 6 bases; junction bases outside the gene matches: 7. CDR3 protein: CASRKDRGIAEAFF. The CDR3 DNA is TGTGCCAGCAGGAAGGACAGGGGGATTGCTGAAGCTTTCTTT.

The chain links TRBV27 to TRBJ2-1; 8 bases align to TRBD2. Germline-derived CDR1 and CDR2 are MNHEY and SMNVEV (reference sequence). The V and J ends lost 6 bases and 0 bases, in that order; junction bases with no gene match: 4. This CDR3 is built from 15 residues. The CDR3 reads CASSPGGASYNEQFF. CDR3 in DNA: TGTGCCAGCAGCCCCGGGGGGGCCTCCTACAATGAGCAGTTCTTC.

The chain joins TRBV9 to TRBJ1-3, with TRBD1 as a possible D gene (5 bases). The germline CDR1 and CDR2 sequences are SGDLS and YYNGEE. The CDR3 runs to 16 residues. The V end lost 1 base, the J end lost 1 base, and 12 bases lay between the germline ends. The CDR3 region is CASSVQAGNSGNTIYF. CDR3 sequence (DNA): TGTGCCAGCAGCGTACAAGCAGGGAATTCTGGAAACACCATATATTTT.

The V call is TRBV4-2, the J call TRBJ2-1; D might be TRBD2 (5 bases). The V gene's germline CDR1 is LGHNA and CDR2 YNFKEQ. The CDR3 runs to 14 residues. The V end lost 4 bases, the J end lost 5 bases, and 12 bases lay between the germline ends. The CDR3 sequence: CASSRRLADNEQFF. For the CDR3, the DNA is TGTGCCAGCAGCCGGAGGCTGGCCGACAATGAGCAGTTCTTC.

The chain is built from TRBV9 and TRBJ2-1; 7 bases are a match to TRBD2. The CDR3 covers 13 residues. V shed 0 bases, J shed 12 bases, and the junction held 6 bases outside the gene matches. Germline-derived CDR1 and CDR2 are SGDLS and YYNGEE. The CDR3 loop is CASSVEGRATQFF. The DNA of the CDR3 is TGTGCCAGCAGCGTAGAGGGGAGGGCGACGCAGTTCTTC. The whole variable domain, filled in from reference TRBV9 and TRBJ2-1, reads DSGVTQTPKHLITATGQRVTLRCSPRSGDLSVYWYQQSLDQGLQFLIQYYNGEERAKGNILERFSAQQFPDLHSELNLSSLELGDSALYFCASSVEGRATQFFGPGTRLTVL.

The V gene is TRBV6-6, the J gene TRBJ2-7; 11 bases fit TRBD1. V trimming: 9 bases; J trimming: 5 bases; junction bases outside the gene matches: 6. The CDR3 covers 13 residues. From germline, CDR1 is MNHNY and CDR2 SVGAGI (reference sequence). CDR3 coding DNA: TGTGCCAGTTTGAGGACAGGGGGCCACGAGCAGTACTTC. It encodes CASLRTGGHEQYF.

This clone occurred a few times. This chain links TRBV5-8 with TRBJ2-6; TRBD2 aligns across 7 bases. The ends lost 4 bases at V and 3 bases at J; junction bases unmatched: 1. Germline loops: CDR1 SGHTS, CDR2 YDEGEE. The length of the CDR3 is 14 residues. The CDR3 nucleotides are TGTGCCAGCAGCGAGCGGGGTGGGGCCAACGTCCTGACTTTC. Its protein is CASSERGGANVLTF.

The chain combines TRBV25-1 with TRBJ2-1; a weak D match, TRBD2 (5 bases). The CDR3 consists of 12 residues. Germline V gives CDR1 MGHDK, CDR2 SYGVNS. Deletions cut 6 bases from V and 8 bases from J, with 11 bases between. CDR3 nucleotide sequence: TGTGCCAGCAGCATACTAGAGGATGAGCAGTTCTTC. Encoded protein: CASSILEDEQFF.

This chain connects TRBV27 to TRBJ2-5; D may be TRBD2 (5 bases). This CDR3 is 14 amino acids long. CDR1 is MNHEY and CDR2 is SMNVEV in the germline V gene (reference sequence). Trimming stripped 4 bases from V and 6 bases from J, with 15 bases between. The CDR3: CASSSPGSPKTQYF. DNA of the CDR3: TGTGCCAGCAGTTCGCCGGGATCCCCGAAGACCCAGTACTTC.